This T cell receptor (beta chain) stems from a study of human T cells and chemical hapten exposure. Study overall: The variation in per-sample TCR yields arose mainly from small differences in pooled library volumes.

This clonotype has only a few counts. V lost 6 bases and J lost 1, with 20 bases in between. This CDR3 spans 17 amino acids. Per germline, CDR1 LGHDT and CDR2 YNNKEL (reference sequence). Authors' processing steps: Sample-level TCR yields exhibited a median of about 96,000, with a range of roughly 20,000 to 700,000. TCRdb re-derived calls from the RACE reads in MiXCR, one entry per CDR3 protein. The V and J calls were determined by TCRdb, not by the authors. The sample carries 100,000 to 150,000 distinct CDR3 sequences, approximately 8.3% recorded once. Documented time point: healthy volunteer bleed at 2 weeks. Researchers extracted total RNA from unfractionated whole blood.

The clonotype comes from a male donor in good health. Some clones in this sample may be carry-over from other donors' samples. Sequenced input: whole blood. This chain links TRBV3-1 with TRBJ2-3, with D perhaps matching TRBD2 (5 bases). In DNA, the CDR3 is TGTGCCAGCAGTTCTGGATTGATGACGGAGGGCACAGATACGCAGTATTTT. The encoded protein is CASSSGLMTEGTDTQYF.